This T cell receptor beta chain derives from a study of T cell changes during pregnancy in multiple sclerosis. The data were produced by immunoSEQ multiplex PCR, yet TCRdb's version contains in-frame clones alone and is incomplete. The sample holds under 95,000 clones, 91% seen once. V was clipped by 7 bases and J by 4 bases, with 16 bases between them. This CDR3 has 13 amino acids. CDR1 SQVTM and CDR2 ANQGSEA come from the germline V gene. This receptor was taken from a female donor in good health, enrolled as a control in a pregnancy study. This chain joins TRBV29-1 and TRBJ1-1; maybe TRBD1 (6 bases). Sequencing used peripheral blood, obtained after pregnancy. The CDR3 nucleotides read TGCAGCGCCCGAAGGGGGATAGGCACTGAAGCTTTCTTT. Its protein product is CSARRGIGTEAFF.